This T cell receptor (beta chain) was recorded in a study of technical replicates of blood from a few donors. Some clones are missing from TCRdb's copy, which holds only in-frame ones; the method was immunoSEQ multiplex PCR. The repertoire includes approximately 79,000 clones, 85% to 95% of them detected once, and approximately 0.4% sits in the top ten. Germline CDR1 SGDLS, CDR2 YYNGEE. The CDR3 spans 13 residues. Trimming took off 3 bases at V and 11 bases at J, with 17 bases between the two ends. The chain uses TRBV9 and TRBJ1-1; tentatively, D is TRBD1 (5 bases). Sequencing used T cells isolated from PBMCs. The TCR comes from a human donor in good health. The chain's CDR3 is CASSATLGTFAFF. The CDR3 DNA reads TGTGCCAGCAGCGCAACCCTGGGGACTTTTGCTTTCTTT.